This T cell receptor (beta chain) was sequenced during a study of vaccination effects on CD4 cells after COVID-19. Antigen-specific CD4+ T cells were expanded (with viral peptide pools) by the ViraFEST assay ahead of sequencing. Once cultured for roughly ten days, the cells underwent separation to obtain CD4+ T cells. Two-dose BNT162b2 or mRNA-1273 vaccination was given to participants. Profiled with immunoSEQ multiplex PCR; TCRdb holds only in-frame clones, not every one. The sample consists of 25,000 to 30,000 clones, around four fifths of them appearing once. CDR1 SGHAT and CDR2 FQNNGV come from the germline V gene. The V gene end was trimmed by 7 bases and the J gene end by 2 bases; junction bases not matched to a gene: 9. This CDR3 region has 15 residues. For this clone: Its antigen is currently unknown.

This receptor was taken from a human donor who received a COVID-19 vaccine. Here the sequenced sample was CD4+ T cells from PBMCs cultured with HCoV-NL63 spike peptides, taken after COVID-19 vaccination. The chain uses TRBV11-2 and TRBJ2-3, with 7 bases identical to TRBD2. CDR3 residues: CASTIGGGYTDTQYF. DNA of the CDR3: TGTGCCAGCACCATTGGGGGGGGATACACAGATACGCAGTATTTT.